The 2 T cell receptor beta chains in this list originate from one sample, sequenced in a study of CD8 T cells in ankylosing spondylitis. General study results and limits: Blood of patients with ankylosing spondylitis appeared to be characterized by a TCR beta motif of eight or nine highly homologous variants.

Their cognate antigens are unknown. TCRdb re-called the 5' RACE reads through MiXCR, storing one row per CDR3 protein. The sample shows 450,000 or so distinct CDR3 sequences, 25% to 30% of them seen only once. The sequenced sample was blood, either unsorted or a sorted T cell fraction (not recorded which). These receptor sequences come from a male donor with ankylosing spondylitis.

The table lists this clonotype with a few counts. The gene calls are TRBV12-3 or TRBV12-4 and TRBJ1-1, with TRBD1 matching over 8 bases. The ends lost 5 bases at V and 3 bases at J; junction bases unmatched: 8. This CDR3 region has 15 residues. The CDR3 DNA is TGTGCCAGCAGTCGACGGACAGGGTCGGACACTGAAGCTTTCTTT. Its translation: CASSRRTGSDTEAFF.

The rearrangement joins TRBV25-1 to TRBJ2-2; D not resolved. Per germline, CDR1 MGHDK and CDR2 SYGVNS. The CDR3 length is 16 residues. V lost 1 base, J lost 6 bases, and 15 bases lay in between. CDR3 DNA: TGTGCCAGCAGTGAATCAGTGGAGACTCGGTCCGGGGAGCTGTTTTTT. Translating it yields CASSESVETRSGELFF.